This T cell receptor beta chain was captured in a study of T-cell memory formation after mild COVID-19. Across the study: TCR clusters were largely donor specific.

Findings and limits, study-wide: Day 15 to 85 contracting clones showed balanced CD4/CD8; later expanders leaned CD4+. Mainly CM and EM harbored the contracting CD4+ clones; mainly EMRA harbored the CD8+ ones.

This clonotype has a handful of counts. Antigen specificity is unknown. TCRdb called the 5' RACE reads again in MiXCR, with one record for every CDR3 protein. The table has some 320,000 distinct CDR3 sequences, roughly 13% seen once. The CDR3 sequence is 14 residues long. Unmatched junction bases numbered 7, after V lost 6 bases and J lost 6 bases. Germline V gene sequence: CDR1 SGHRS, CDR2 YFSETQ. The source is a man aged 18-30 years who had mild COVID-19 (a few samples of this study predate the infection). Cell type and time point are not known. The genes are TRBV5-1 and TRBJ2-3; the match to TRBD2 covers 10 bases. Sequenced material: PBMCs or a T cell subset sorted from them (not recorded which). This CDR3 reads CASTNPSGGDTQYF. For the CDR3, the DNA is TGCGCCAGCACCAATCCTAGCGGGGGTGATACGCAGTATTTT.